This T cell receptor (beta chain) was sequenced in a study of blood T cell repertoires in COVID-19. Across the study: Researchers got acute and convalescent COVID-19 samples from the United States, Italy and Spain. The analysed material was cDNA or gDNA that came from T cells, B-cell-depleted T cells, or PBMCs.

While infection was still active, Seattle patients were enrolled and then followed longitudinally. Per the authors' pipeline: Reference gene primers were amplified, and this amplification served to estimate nucleated cell counts. Produced via immunoSEQ multiplex PCR; TCRdb's table is partial and in-frame only. The V and J calls and the clone size are those of that table, but D and trimming were determined from the DNA. Of approximately 270,000 clones detected, 80% to 85% appear once; the ten largest clones hold 15% to 17%. CDR3 size: 16 residues. Germline CDR1 MNHNY, CDR2 SVGAGI (reference sequence). With V trimmed by 0 bases and J by 4 bases, 5 bases remained unmatched.

V and J are TRBV6-6 and TRBJ2-5; 10 nucleotides match TRBD1. The source material was peripheral blood. The receptor was derived from a person between 65 and 79 years old with COVID-19, enrolled during active disease. CDR3 DNA sequence: TGTGCCAGCAGTTACTCTCGGGACAGGGGTGGAGAGACCCAGTACTTC. Its protein is CASSYSRDRGGETQYF.